This TCR beta chain was profiled in a study of early T cells in non-severe SARS-CoV-2 infection. Study-wide background: Sequencing was performed on bulk RNA from unsorted whole blood, leaving chains unpaired. Study results and caveats: Private and CD4 specificities were missed by VDJdb matching, skewed to anti-spike CD8.

Of note for this clonotype: Its antigen is still unknown.

CDR3 length equals 16 residues. Germline assignment: CDR1 MDHEN and CDR2 SYDVKM. The V and J ends lost 3 bases and 0 bases respectively, with 11 bases between them. Individual cDNA molecules received unique molecular identifiers during library preparation. TCRdb itself ran the 5' RACE reads through MiXCR, one entry per CDR3 protein. The sample holds roughly 57,000 distinct CDR3 sequences, approximately 13% seen once. The chain is built from TRBV28 and TRBJ1-4; D remains ambiguous. The receptor was isolated from an adult who was a healthcare worker with PCR-confirmed SARS-CoV-2 infection or an uninfected control (not recorded which). Specimen: whole blood, collected at baseline. This CDR3 reads CASSFSDGATNEKLFF. In DNA, the CDR3 is TGTGCCAGCAGTTTCTCGGACGGAGCAACTAATGAAAAACTGTTTTTT.